This T cell receptor (beta chain) was observed in a study of T cells in Graves' hyperthyroidism and ophthalmopathy. This clonotype was seen only a few times. Amplification of TCR beta CDR3 regions was performed using RNA transcripts as template. Researchers ran a first-round RT-PCR on the TCR CDR3 using the HTBI primer set. TCRdb reprocessed the multiplex PCR reads via MiXCR and lists one record per CDR3 protein. The sample records some 620,000 distinct CDR3 sequences, around 15% being singletons. V was pared by 0 bases and J by 3 bases, with 13 bases between. From germline, CDR1 is SGDLS and CDR2 YYNGEE. This CDR3 region has 16 residues.

What was sequenced was blood. The chain is built from TRBV9 and TRBJ1-5; TRBD1 might be the D (6 bases). The TCR was taken from a woman in her 30s with Graves' hyperthyroidism. The CDR3: CASSVGPGAYNQPQHF. The DNA for the CDR3 is TGTGCCAGCAGCGTAGGACCAGGGGCCTACAATCAGCCCCAGCATTTT.